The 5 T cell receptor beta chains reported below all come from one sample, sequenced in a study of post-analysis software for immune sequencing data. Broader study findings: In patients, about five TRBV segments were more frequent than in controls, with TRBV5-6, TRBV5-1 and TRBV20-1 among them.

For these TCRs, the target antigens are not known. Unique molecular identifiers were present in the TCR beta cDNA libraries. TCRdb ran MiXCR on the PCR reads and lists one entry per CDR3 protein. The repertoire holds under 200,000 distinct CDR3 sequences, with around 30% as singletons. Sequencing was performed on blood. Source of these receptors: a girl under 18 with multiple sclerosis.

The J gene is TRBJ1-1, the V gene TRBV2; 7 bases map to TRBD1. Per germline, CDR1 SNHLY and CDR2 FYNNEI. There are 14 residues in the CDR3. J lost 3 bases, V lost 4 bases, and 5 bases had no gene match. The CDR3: CASSGQGGDTEAFF. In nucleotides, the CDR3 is TGTGCCAGCAGTGGACAGGGTGGGGACACTGAAGCTTTCTTT.

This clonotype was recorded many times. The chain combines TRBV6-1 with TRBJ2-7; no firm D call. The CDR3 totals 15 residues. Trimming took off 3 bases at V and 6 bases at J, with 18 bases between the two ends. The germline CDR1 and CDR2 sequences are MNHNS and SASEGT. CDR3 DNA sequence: TGTGCCAGCAGTGATCTAAAGGGTCGACCTGGCGAGCAGTACTTC. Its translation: CASSDLKGRPGEQYF.

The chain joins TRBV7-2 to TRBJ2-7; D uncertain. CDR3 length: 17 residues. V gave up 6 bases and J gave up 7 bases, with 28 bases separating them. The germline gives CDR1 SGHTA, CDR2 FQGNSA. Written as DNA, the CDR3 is TGTGCCAGCAGACAGCGACCAAGCCCAACTTCCTACAATGAGCAGTACTTC. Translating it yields CASRQRPSPTSYNEQYF.

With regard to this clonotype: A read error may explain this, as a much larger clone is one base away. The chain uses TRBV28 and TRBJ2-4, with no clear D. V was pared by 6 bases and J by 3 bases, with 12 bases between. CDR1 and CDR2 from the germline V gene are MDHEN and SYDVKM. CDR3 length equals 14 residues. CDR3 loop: CASSPALVKNIQYF. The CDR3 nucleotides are TGTGCCAGCAGCCCCGCCCTAGTCAAAAACATTCAGTACTTC.

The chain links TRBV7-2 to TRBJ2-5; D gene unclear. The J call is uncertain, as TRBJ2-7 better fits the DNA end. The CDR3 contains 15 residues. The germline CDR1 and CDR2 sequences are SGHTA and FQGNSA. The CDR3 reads CASGLGALVIYEQYF. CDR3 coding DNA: TGTGCCAGCGGCCTTGGTGCACTGGTAATCTACGAGCAGTACTTC.